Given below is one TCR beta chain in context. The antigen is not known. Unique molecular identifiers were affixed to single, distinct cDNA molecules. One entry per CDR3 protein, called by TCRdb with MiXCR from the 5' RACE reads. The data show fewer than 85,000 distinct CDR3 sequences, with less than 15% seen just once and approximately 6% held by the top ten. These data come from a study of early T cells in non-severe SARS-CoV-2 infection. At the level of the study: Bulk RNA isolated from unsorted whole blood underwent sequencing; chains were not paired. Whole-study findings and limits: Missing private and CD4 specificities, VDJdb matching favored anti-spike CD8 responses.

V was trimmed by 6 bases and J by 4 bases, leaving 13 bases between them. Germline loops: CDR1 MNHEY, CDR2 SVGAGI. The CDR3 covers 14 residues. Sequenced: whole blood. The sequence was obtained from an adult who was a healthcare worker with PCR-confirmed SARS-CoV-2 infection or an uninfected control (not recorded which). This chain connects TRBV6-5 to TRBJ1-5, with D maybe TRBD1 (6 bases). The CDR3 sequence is CASRNGTRNQPQHF. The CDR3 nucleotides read TGTGCCAGCAGGAATGGGACAAGAAATCAGCCCCAGCATTTT.